These 23 T cell receptor beta chains originate from one sample sequenced in a study of blood T cell repertoires in COVID-19. Measured with immunoSEQ multiplex PCR; TCRdb has only the in-frame clones, and not every one. This table holds roughly 310,000 clones, 88% found once. Sequencing was performed on peripheral blood. The origin of the receptors is a woman aged 45 to 65 with active or convalescent COVID-19.

CDR3 loop: CASSLRTGGSGYTF. CDR3 DNA: TGTGCCAGCAGCTTAAGGACAGGGGGCTCTGGCTACACCTTC. V usage is TRBV7-2 and J usage is TRBJ1-2; 11 bases match TRBD1. Unmatched junction bases numbered 3, after V lost 2 bases and J lost 7 bases. The germline gives CDR1 SGHTA, CDR2 FQGNSA. This CDR3 comprises 14 residues.

In its sample, this clone was seen once. This chain joins TRBV18 and TRBJ2-5, with D maybe TRBD2 (6 bases). V gave up 5 bases and J gave up 1 base, with 17 bases separating them. The CDR3 spans 16 residues. Germline lookup yields CDR1 KGHSH and CDR2 LQKENI. CDR3 protein: CASSEGRYGRQETQYF. DNA of the CDR3: TGTGCCAGCTCAGAGGGGAGGTACGGCCGCCAAGAGACCCAGTACTTC.

This clone was seen once. For the CDR3, the DNA is TGTGCCAGCAGTTACGGACAGGGGCAGCCCCAGCATTTT. It is translated as CASSYGQGQPQHF. V is TRBV6-6 and J is TRBJ1-5, with TRBD1 matching 9 bases. V shed 2 bases, J shed 7 bases, and the junction held 0 bases outside the gene matches. From germline, CDR1 is MNHNY and CDR2 SVGAGI (reference sequence). The CDR3 is 13 residues long.

The genes are TRBV6-5 and TRBJ1-2; D gene unclear. Germline CDR1 is MNHEY and CDR2 is SVGAGI. Trimming removed 7 bases from V and 4 bases from J, with 16 bases in between. The CDR3 is made up of 14 amino acids. The CDR3: CASTDRGRGYGYTF. Here the CDR3 DNA reads TGTGCCAGCACCGACCGAGGACGGGGCTATGGCTACACCTTC.

The V and J genes are TRBV6-6 and TRBJ1-1; TRBD1 might be the D (6 bases). The V gene lost 5 bases and the J gene lost 1 base, with 29 bases spanning the gap. This CDR3 has 20 residues. Germline V CDR1 and CDR2: MNHNY, SVGAGI (reference sequence). CDR3 in amino acids: CASSRPSIGQSYRWNTEAFF. CDR3 nucleotides: TGTGCCAGCAGTCGCCCCTCAATAGGACAGTCTTATAGGTGGAACACTGAAGCTTTCTTT.

The chain joins TRBV5-1 to TRBJ2-7; tentative D call: TRBD1 (6 bases). V was cut by 4 bases and J by 7 bases, with 18 bases left in between. Germline V gene data show CDR1 as SGHRS and CDR2 as YFSETQ. This CDR3 has 14 residues. The CDR3 DNA sequence: TGCGCCAGCAGCCAACAATCAGGGGTTTTGGAGCAGTACTTC. As protein: CASSQQSGVLEQYF.

CDR3: CATSRDTHNTEAFF. The CDR3 bases are TGTGCCACCAGCAGAGATACACATAACACTGAAGCTTTCTTT. The V and J genes are TRBV15 and TRBJ1-1; D is unresolved. The CDR3 covers 14 residues. Germline V gene data show CDR1 as LNHNV and CDR2 as YYDKDF (reference sequence). The V end lost 0 bases, the J end lost 2 bases, and 7 bases lay between the germline ends.

A few counts support this clone. This rearrangement joins TRBV19 to TRBJ1-2, with 8 bases identical to TRBD1. J lost 3 bases, V lost 1 base, and 4 bases had no gene match. Germline CDR1 and CDR2: LNHDA and SQIVND (reference sequence). This CDR3 has 15 amino acids. DNA of the CDR3: TGTGCCAGTAGTATAGCCCCGGACAGGGACTATGGCTACACCTTC. Amino acids: CASSIAPDRDYGYTF. The complete variable domain, with remaining parts taken from reference TRBV19 and TRBJ1-2, reads DGGITQSPKYLFRKEGQNVTLSCEQNLNHDAMYWYRQDPGQGLRLIYYSQIVNDFQKGDIAEGYSVSREKKESFPLTVTSAQKNPTAFYLCASSIAPDRDYGYTFGSGTRLTVV.

This clone was counted many times. This rearrangement joins TRBV4-1 to TRBJ2-5, with D perhaps TRBD2 (6 bases). The CDR3 spans 15 residues. The germline gives CDR1 MGHRA, CDR2 YSYEKL. Trimming cost V 1 base and J 7 bases, with 16 bases left between them. Written as DNA, the CDR3 is TGCGCCAGCAGCCAAGTCCGGGGCATCGGGGGGACCCAGTACTTC. This encodes CASSQVRGIGGTQYF.

J is TRBJ2-7 and V is TRBV3-1 (or the pseudogene TRBV3-2); 12 bases are a match to TRBD2. Germline lookup yields CDR1 LGHDT and CDR2 YNNKEL (reference sequence). The CDR3 is 18 residues long. V was clipped by 4 bases and J by 2 bases; unmatched bases: 12. CDR3 sequence reads: CASSPRLAGGPSAYEQYF. For the CDR3, the DNA is TGTGCCAGCAGCCCGCGTCTAGCGGGAGGGCCCTCCGCCTACGAGCAGTACTTC.

The chain carries TRBV4-1 and TRBJ2-1, with 14 bases lining up with TRBD2. The trim removed 0 bases at V and 1 base at J, leaving 5 bases unmatched. From germline, CDR1 is MGHRA and CDR2 YSYEKL. CDR3 size: 19 residues. In DNA, the CDR3 is TGCGCCAGCAGCCAAGAAGCGGGACTAGCGGGGGAGTCCTACAATGAGCAGTTCTTC. This encodes CASSQEAGLAGESYNEQFF.

The chain couples TRBV6-5 to TRBJ1-5; D may be TRBD1 (6 bases). CDR3 length: 15 amino acids. V lost 5 bases, J lost 2 bases, and 13 bases lay in between. The germline CDR1 and CDR2 sequences are MNHEY and SVGAGI. This CDR3 is CASSRQVGRNQPQHF. CDR3 nucleotide sequence: TGTGCCAGCAGTCGACAGGTAGGACGCAATCAGCCCCAGCATTTT.

This sequence joins TRBV7-9 and TRBJ2-7, with D possibly matching TRBD1 (6 bases). The CDR3 is made up of 12 amino acids. Germline V gene sequence: CDR1 SEHNR, CDR2 FQNEAQ (reference sequence). The V and J ends lost 2 bases and 5 bases respectively, with 7 bases between them. CDR3 region: CASSLTGNEQYF. For the CDR3, the DNA is TGTGCCAGCAGCTTAACAGGGAACGAGCAGTACTTC.

The J gene is TRBJ1-2, the V gene TRBV7-3; 10 nucleotides agree with TRBD1. The V gene's germline CDR1 is SGHTA and CDR2 FQGTGA. The trim removed 4 bases at V and 8 bases at J, leaving 4 bases unmatched. The CDR3 has 13 residues. The CDR3 DNA follows: TGTGCCAGCAGCTCGACAGGGGGCGGCGGCTACACCTTC. It yields the protein CASSSTGGGGYTF.

This clone was detected only once. The chain is built from TRBV7-2 and TRBJ2-2; D call uncertain. V lost 3 bases and J lost 7, with 3 bases in between. The CDR3 spans 11 residues. Germline loops: CDR1 SGHTA, CDR2 FQGNSA. CDR3 sequence (DNA): TGTGCCAGCAGCTTCGGCGGGGAGCTGTTTTTT. Its translation: CASSFGGELFF.

This chain uses TRBV5-1 with TRBJ2-1, with 11 bases identical to TRBD2. Germline CDR1 SGHRS, CDR2 YFSETQ. V dropped 0 bases and J dropped 6; count of bases not matched to a gene: 2. This CDR3 has 15 amino acids. The CDR3 here is CASSLVTSGSNEQFF. Written as DNA, the CDR3 is TGCGCCAGCAGCTTGGTAACTAGCGGGAGCAATGAGCAGTTCTTC.

This chain links TRBV7-9 with TRBJ2-7; 10 positions match TRBD2. V lost 4 bases, J lost 3 bases, and 6 bases stayed unmatched. The germline CDR1 and CDR2 sequences are SEHNR and FQNEAQ (reference sequence). CDR3 length: 15 amino acids. The CDR3 DNA follows: TGTGCCAGCAGCTGGGAGATAGCGGGAGGCTACGAGCAGTACTTC. As protein: CASSWEIAGGYEQYF.

The CDR3 DNA reads as TGTGCCAGCTCCCCGGACAGCAAGAATGAGCAGTTCTTC. Its translation: CASSPDSKNEQFF. The V and J genes are TRBV3-1 (or the pseudogene TRBV3-2) and TRBJ2-1; perhaps TRBD1 as D (6 bases). V lost 8 bases and J lost 7, with 15 bases in between. The CDR3 contains 13 residues. Germline V gene lookup returns CDR1 LGHDT and CDR2 YNNKEL (reference sequence).

V gene TRBV12-3 or TRBV12-4 combines with J gene TRBJ1-5, with 7 nucleotides matching TRBD1. Germline trimming cut 5 bases from V and 5 bases from J; bases unmatched to any gene: 3. CDR3 length: 13 residues. The CDR3 is CASSGTEHQPQHF. The CDR3 nucleotides are TGTGCCAGCAGTGGGACAGAGCATCAGCCCCAGCATTTT.

This clone was seen a single time. The chain carries TRBV27 and TRBJ1-2, with D unresolved. The CDR3 covers 16 residues. Germline V CDR1 and CDR2: MNHEY, SMNVEV (reference sequence). V lost 7 bases, J lost 0 bases, and 18 bases lay in between. The CDR3 nucleotides read TGTGCCAGCACCGAGACTTGGATCTCAGCTAACTATGGCTACACCTTC. Encoded protein: CASTETWISANYGYTF.

The rearrangement joins TRBV11-2 to TRBJ2-3; possible D gene TRBD1, 6 bases. The germline CDR1 and CDR2 sequences are SGHAT and FQNNGV. The CDR3 sequence is 15 residues long. The V gene lost 6 bases and the J gene lost 2 bases, with 15 bases spanning the gap. The CDR3 DNA follows: TGTGCCAGCAGGTTGACAGGCTCCCTCACAGATACGCAGTATTTT. Residues: CASRLTGSLTDTQYF.

The genes are TRBV3-1 (or the pseudogene TRBV3-2) and TRBJ1-2; weak D call: TRBD1 (6 bases). In germline, CDR1 is LGHDT, CDR2 YNNKEL (reference sequence). Between the trimmed V and J ends, which lost 0 bases and 7 bases, there was a span of 12 bases. CDR3 size: 14 residues. The chain's CDR3 is CASSQELGAGGYTF. In DNA form, the CDR3 reads TGTGCCAGCAGCCAAGAATTGGGGGCAGGTGGCTACACCTTC.

This chain links TRBV2 with TRBJ2-2; 7 bases are shared with TRBD2. CDR1 is SNHLY and CDR2 is FYNNEI in the germline V gene. CDR3 length: 15 amino acids. V shed 2 bases and J 4 bases; nucleotides not matched to a gene: 4. The CDR3 DNA reads as TGTGCCAGCAGTGAAATGGGAGGGCCCACCGGGGAGCTGTTTTTT. Translating it yields CASSEMGGPTGELFF.